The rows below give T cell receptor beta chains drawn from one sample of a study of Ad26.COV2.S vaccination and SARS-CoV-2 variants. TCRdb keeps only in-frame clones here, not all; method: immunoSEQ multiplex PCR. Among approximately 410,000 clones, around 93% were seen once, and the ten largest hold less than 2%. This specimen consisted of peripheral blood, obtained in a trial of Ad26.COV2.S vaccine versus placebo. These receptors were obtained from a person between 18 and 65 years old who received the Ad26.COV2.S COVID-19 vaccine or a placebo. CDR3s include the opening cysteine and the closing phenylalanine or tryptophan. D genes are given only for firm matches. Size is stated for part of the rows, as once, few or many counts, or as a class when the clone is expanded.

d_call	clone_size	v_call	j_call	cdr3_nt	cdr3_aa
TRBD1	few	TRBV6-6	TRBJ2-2	TGTGCCAGTGAGCCTCCGGACAGGGCGACCGGGGAGCTGTTTTTT	CASEPPDRATGELFF
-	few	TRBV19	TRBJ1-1	TGTGCCAGCACCAGGGCCATGAACACTGAAGCTTTCTTT	CASTRAMNTEAFF
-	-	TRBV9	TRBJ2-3	TGTGCCAGCAGCGGTCGGGTAGCAGATACGCAGTATTTT	CASSGRVADTQYF
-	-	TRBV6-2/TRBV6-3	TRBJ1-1	TGTGCCAGCAGTTACCAGGCCCGGCTAAGTGAAGCTTTCTTT	CASSYQARLSEAFF
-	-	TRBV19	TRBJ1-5	TGTGCCAGTAGTGAGTACGGGGCTCAGCCCCAGCATTTT	CASSEYGAQPQHF
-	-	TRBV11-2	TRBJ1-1	TGTGCCAGCAGCTTAGGTGTTGGGTCCACCTACAGGTTGAACACTGAAGCTTTCTTT	CASSLGVGSTYRLNTEAFF
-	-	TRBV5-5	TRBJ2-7	TGTGCCAGCAGCTTGTGGGGTACAGGGCCGTACGAGCAGTACTTC	CASSLWGTGPYEQYF
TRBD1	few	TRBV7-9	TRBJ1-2	TGTGCCAGCAGCGGGGACAGCCCTCAGGGCTACACCTTC	CASSGDSPQGYTF
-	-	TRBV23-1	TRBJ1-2	TGCGCCAGCAGCCAACCCTTTTGTAGTCTGGGGGCCTCCTATGGCTACACCTTC	CASSQPFCSLGASYGYTF
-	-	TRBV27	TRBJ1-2	TGTGCCAGCAGTTCCAGGAGTTATCAACCCCATCCCCATTATGGCTACACCTTC	CASSSRSYQPHPHYGYTF
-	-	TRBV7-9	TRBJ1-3	TGTGCCAGCAGCTCACGGGATCTCTCTGGAAACACCATATATTTT	CASSSRDLSGNTIYF
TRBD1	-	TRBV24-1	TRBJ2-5	TGTGCCACCAGTCTAGAGGGGACAGGCCAAGAGACCCAGTACTTC	CATSLEGTGQETQYF
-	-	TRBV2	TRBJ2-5	TGTGCCACCGGACGCGAGCAAGAGACCCAGTACTTC	CATGREQETQYF
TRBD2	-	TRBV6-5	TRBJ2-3	TGTGCCAGCAGTTCCGGGACTAGCGGGGGCTATACGCAGTATTTT	CASSSGTSGGYTQYF
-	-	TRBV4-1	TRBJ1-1	TGCGCCAGCAGCCAAGCTGCGTTCGGCACTGAAGCTTTCTTT	CASSQAAFGTEAFF
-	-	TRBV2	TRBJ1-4	TGTGCCAGCAGTGACCACACAGCTAATGAAAAACTGTTTTTT	CASSDHTANEKLFF
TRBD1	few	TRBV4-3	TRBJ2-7	TGCGCCAGCAGCCAAGAGGCACAGGGGGCATACGAGCAGTACTTC	CASSQEAQGAYEQYF
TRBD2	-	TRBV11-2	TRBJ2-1	TGTGCCAGCAGCCGAGGACTAGCTTCCAATGAGCAGTTCTTC	CASSRGLASNEQFF
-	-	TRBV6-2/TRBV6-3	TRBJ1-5	TGTGCCAGCAGCCCCCATCCCTTGGACAGCGCGGGTCAGCCCCAGCATTTT	CASSPHPLDSAGQPQHF
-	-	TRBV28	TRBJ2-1	TGTGCCAGCAGTTTCCAGCCAGGGGTCAATGAGCAGTTCTTC	CASSFQPGVNEQFF
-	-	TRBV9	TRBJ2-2	TGTGCCAGCAGCGTAGGTCCTACTAGCAACACCGGGGAGCTGTTTTTT	CASSVGPTSNTGELFF
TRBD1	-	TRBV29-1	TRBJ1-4	TGCAGCGTCCCGGGACAGTCGGGGGTAAATGAAAAACTGTTTTTT	CSVPGQSGVNEKLFF
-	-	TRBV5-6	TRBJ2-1	TGTGCCAGCAGCTCACAAGGCGCGAACAATGAGCAGTTCTTC	CASSSQGANNEQFF
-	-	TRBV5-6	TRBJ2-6	TGTGCCAGCAGCTTTTTCCGGGCTGGGGCCAACGTCCTGACTTTC	CASSFFRAGANVLTF
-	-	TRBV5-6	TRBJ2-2	TGTGCCAGCAGCTTGGTTAGAAGGTTCTCGAACACCGGGGAGCTGTTTTTT	CASSLVRRFSNTGELFF
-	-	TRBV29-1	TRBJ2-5	TGCAGCGCTTTCACCCAACTAGAGGGGGAGACCCAGTACTTC	CSAFTQLEGETQYF